The rows below give T cell receptor beta chains drawn from one sample of a study of STAT3 mutations in large granular lymphocyte leukemia. Profiled with immunoSEQ multiplex PCR; TCRdb holds only in-frame clones, not every one. The sample has 25,000 to 40,000 clones, approximately 86% seen once. Material: peripheral blood mononuclear cells. These receptors originate from a man in his sixties with T-cell large granular lymphocyte leukemia. Some clones in this sample may be carry-over from other donors' samples. Each CDR3 is given with its conserved first and last residue. The order of the fields is clone size, D gene, J gene, V gene, CDR3 protein, CDR3 DNA. The D gene is left open where the match is weak. Not all rows give a size; the values are once, few, many and, for expanded clones, a class.

abundance: -
d_gene: TRBD1
j_gene: TRBJ2-6
v_gene: TRBV27
CDR3aa: CASSPRGQGTGANVLTF
CDR3nt: TGTGCCAGCAGCCCCCGTGGACAGGGGACTGGGGCCAACGTCCTGACTTTC

abundance: medium-sized
d_gene: TRBD1
j_gene: TRBJ2-7
v_gene: TRBV5-1
CDR3aa: CASSLVTGGGNEQYF
CDR3nt: TGCGCCAGCAGCTTGGTGACAGGGGGTGGGAACGAGCAGTACTTC

abundance: -
d_gene: -
j_gene: TRBJ1-2
v_gene: TRBV5-4
CDR3aa: CASSLDRVVSYGYTF
CDR3nt: TGTGCCAGCAGCTTGGATCGAGTAGTGAGTTATGGCTACACCTTC

abundance: -
d_gene: -
j_gene: TRBJ1-5
v_gene: TRBV5-1
CDR3aa: CASSLGLNNQPQHF
CDR3nt: TGCGCCAGCAGCTTGGGCCTGAACAATCAGCCCCAGCATTTT

abundance: -
d_gene: TRBD2
j_gene: TRBJ2-1
v_gene: TRBV5-1
CDR3aa: CASSFDSGGREQFF
CDR3nt: TGCGCCAGCAGCTTTGATAGCGGGGGACGGGAGCAGTTCTTC

abundance: -
d_gene: TRBD2
j_gene: TRBJ2-3
v_gene: TRBV29-1
CDR3aa: CSVDSLAGVDTQYF
CDR3nt: TGCAGCGTTGACTCTCTAGCGGGAGTTGATACGCAGTATTTT

abundance: -
d_gene: -
j_gene: TRBJ1-1
v_gene: TRBV6-6
CDR3aa: CASSNGTPNTEAFF
CDR3nt: TGTGCCAGCAGCAACGGGACACCGAACACTGAAGCTTTCTTT

abundance: once
d_gene: -
j_gene: TRBJ2-3
v_gene: TRBV4-1
CDR3aa: CASSQTDTQYF
CDR3nt: TGCGCCAGCAGCCAAACAGATACGCAGTATTTT

abundance: -
d_gene: -
j_gene: TRBJ2-2
v_gene: TRBV28
CDR3aa: CASSPDSRGPGELFF
CDR3nt: TGTGCCAGCAGTCCAGACTCAAGGGGTCCCGGGGAGCTGTTTTTT

abundance: -
d_gene: TRBD1
j_gene: TRBJ2-6
v_gene: TRBV5-4
CDR3aa: CASSLPGQGMTGANVLTF
CDR3nt: TGTGCCAGCAGCCTACCGGGACAGGGGATGACTGGGGCCAACGTCCTGACTTTC